These 18 T cell receptor beta chains originate from one sample sequenced in a study of blood T cell repertoires in COVID-19. Sequenced by immunoSEQ multiplex PCR; TCRdb stores in-frame clones only, minus some. The data show fewer than 200,000 clones, about four fifths seen once. The sample was PBMCs or T cells enriched from blood (not recorded which). Receptors originate from a man aged 50-60 years who had recovered from COVID-19.

This chain links TRBV5-1 with TRBJ2-3, with a tentative D call TRBD2 (5 bases). Trimming took 10 bases from V and 4 from J, leaving 22 bases between them. The germline V gene has CDR1 SGHRS and CDR2 YFSETQ. The length of the CDR3 is 15 residues. This CDR3 reads CAGRESAQAADTQYF. Here the CDR3 DNA reads TGCGCCGGAAGGGAGTCAGCTCAAGCGGCAGATACGCAGTATTTT. Supplemented by reference TRBV5-1 and TRBJ2-3, the full variable domain reads KAGVTQTPRYLIKTRGQQVTLSCSPISGHRSVSWYQQTPGQGLQFLFEYFSETQRNKGNFPGRFSGRQFSNSRSEMNVSTLELGDSALYLCAGRESAQAADTQYFGPGTRLTVL.

V and J are TRBV24-1 and TRBJ2-1; 9 bases align to TRBD1. In germline, CDR1 is KGHDR, CDR2 SFDVKD. Losses at the gene ends were 7 bases for V and 2 bases for J; bases not matched to a gene: 5. The CDR3 sequence is 15 residues long. The CDR3 coding sequence is TGTGCCACCAGATCGGGACAGGGACCCTACAATGAGCAGTTCTTC. Translating it yields CATRSGQGPYNEQFF.

This chain uses TRBV11-2 with TRBJ1-1, with D tentatively TRBD1 (5 bases). CDR3 length equals 12 residues. CDR1 is SGHAT and CDR2 is FQNNGV in the germline V gene. The ends were cut back, 7 bases at V and 5 bases at J, with 11 bases in the middle. CDR3 DNA sequence: TGTGCCAGCACCCTGGGGGGGACTGAAGCTTTCTTT. Encoded protein: CASTLGGTEAFF.

This clone occurred once. The genes are TRBV2 and TRBJ1-2; 9 bases fit TRBD1. V lost 6 bases to trimming and J lost 2 bases; unmatched junction nucleotides: 4. Germline assignment: CDR1 SNHLY and CDR2 FYNNEI. CDR3 size: 14 residues. CDR3 nucleotide sequence: TGTGCCAGCAGAACCGGGACAGGGAACTATGGCTACACCTTC. It translates to CASRTGTGNYGYTF.

This clone came up once. V and J are TRBV5-1 and TRBJ2-3; TRBD2 aligns across 13 bases. Germline CDR1 and CDR2: SGHRS and YFSETQ. V lost 3 bases, J lost 5 bases, and 6 bases stayed unmatched. The CDR3 covers 16 residues. CDR3 nucleotides: TGCGCCAGCAGCTCGAGGGGACTAGCGGGGAGAGATACGCAGTATTTT. It specifies CASSSRGLAGRDTQYF.

CDR3 region: CAISPGTGAQYF. CDR3 coding DNA: TGTGCCATCAGCCCTGGCACAGGGGCGCAGTATTTT. The chain couples TRBV10-3 to TRBJ2-3; 7 bases are a match to TRBD1. Germline V CDR1 and CDR2: ENHRY, SYGVKD. The CDR3 is 12 residues long. V trimming: 6 bases; J trimming: 10 bases; junction bases outside the gene matches: 7.

The chain has TRBV7-8 and TRBJ1-2; TRBD1 agrees at 8 bases. J gave up 6 bases and V 5 bases, and 8 bases lay outside the gene matches. CDR3 length: 14 residues. In germline, CDR1 is SGHVS, CDR2 FQNEAQ. The CDR3 loop reads CASSTRQGWNGYTF. CDR3 nucleotides: TGTGCCAGCAGCACGAGACAGGGGTGGAATGGCTACACCTTC.

This chain joins TRBV5-1 and TRBJ2-3; 10 bases are a match to TRBD1. This CDR3 contains 14 residues. J gave up 4 bases and V 4 bases, and 3 bases lay outside the gene matches. Germline CDR1 SGHRS, CDR2 YFSETQ. The CDR3 DNA sequence: TGCGCCAGCAGCCGGGACAGGGGTTCAGATACGCAGTATTTT. Its translation is CASSRDRGSDTQYF.

This chain uses TRBV6-6 with TRBJ1-5, with 8 bases fitting TRBD1. CDR1 MNHNY and CDR2 SVGAGI come from the germline V gene (reference sequence). V shed 4 bases, J shed 7 bases, and the junction held 9 bases outside the gene matches. This CDR3 spans 15 amino acids. In DNA, the CDR3 is TGTGCCAGCAGTTCTCTGACAGGGGTTTGGCAGCCCCAGCATTTT. Its protein product is CASSSLTGVWQPQHF.

This rearrangement joins TRBV9 to TRBJ2-2, with D unresolved. CDR1 and CDR2 (germline): SGDLS, YYNGEE. Deletions cut 0 bases from V and 6 bases from J, with 6 bases between. The CDR3 length is 13 residues. The CDR3, as DNA: TGTGCCAGCAGCGTAGGCAGTCCCGGGGAGCTGTTTTTT. This sequence encodes CASSVGSPGELFF.

This clone has more than one count but fewer than ten. The DNA of the CDR3 is TGTGCCTGGAGGATACAGGGGAACTATGGCTACACCTTC. The encoded protein is CAWRIQGNYGYTF. J is TRBJ1-2 and V is TRBV30, with 7 bases fitting TRBD1. Germline loops: CDR1 GTSNPN, CDR2 SVGIG (reference sequence). V shed 3 bases and J 2 bases; nucleotides not matched to a gene: 3. There are 13 residues in the CDR3.

V usage is TRBV14 and J usage is TRBJ2-7; tentatively, D is TRBD2 (5 bases). The germline gives CDR1 SGHDN, CDR2 FVKESK. Trimming cost V 1 base and J 0 bases, with 19 bases left between them. The CDR3 loop spans 18 amino acids. For the CDR3, the DNA is TGTGCCAGCAGCCAAGCCGACCGACTCGGGGATAGCTCCTACGAGCAGTACTTC. It encodes CASSQADRLGDSSYEQYF. Combining the CDR3 with reference TRBV14 and TRBJ2-7 gives the whole variable domain EAGVTQFPSHSVIEKGQTVTLRCDPISGHDNLYWYRRVMGKEIKFLLHFVKESKQDESGMPNNRFLAERTGGTYSTLKVQPAELEDSGVYFCASSQADRLGDSSYEQYFGPGTRLTVT.

The V gene is TRBV12-3 or TRBV12-4, the J gene TRBJ2-1; TRBD2 might be the D (5 bases). The CDR3 runs 11 residues. The V and J ends lost 6 bases and 10 bases respectively, with 10 bases between them. This CDR3 reads CASSAGIEQFF. The CDR3 DNA reads as TGTGCCAGCAGCGCCGGGATCGAGCAGTTCTTC.

This clone was seen a single time. The chain has TRBV28 and TRBJ2-7, with TRBD1 matching 8 bases. V trimming: 4 bases; J trimming: 2 bases; junction bases outside the gene matches: 1. This CDR3 is 13 amino acids long. Germline CDR1 and CDR2: MDHEN and SYDVKM. As DNA, the CDR3 is TGTGCCAGCAGTTGGACAGGGCCCTACGAGCAGTACTTC. Translating it yields CASSWTGPYEQYF.

V and J are TRBV4-3 and TRBJ1-3; TRBD1 might be the D (5 bases). The germline V gene has CDR1 LGHNA and CDR2 YSLEER. The CDR3 length is 16 residues. V lost 1 base and J 1 base, leaving 11 bases between the germline ends. CDR3: CASSQARRGSGNTIYF. The DNA for the CDR3 is TGCGCCAGCAGCCAAGCTAGGAGGGGATCTGGAAACACCATATATTTT.

V is TRBV27 and J is TRBJ1-2, with 8 bases lining up with TRBD1. The germline V gene encodes CDR1 MNHEY and CDR2 SMNVEV (reference sequence). This CDR3 spans 13 amino acids. J lost 8 bases, V lost 5 bases, and 7 bases had no gene match. The CDR3 reads CASSTYRGWGYTF. Written as DNA, the CDR3 is TGTGCCAGCAGTACCTACAGGGGGTGGGGCTACACCTTC.

To note about this clone: Other DNA sequences of this sample code for an identical CDR3. This chain uses TRBV7-9 with TRBJ1-6; tentative D call: TRBD1 (6 bases). Germline V CDR1 and CDR2: SEHNR, FQNEAQ (reference sequence). CDR3 length equals 15 residues. Trimming removed 4 bases from V and 3 bases from J, with 10 bases in between. The CDR3 loop is CASSSGQSYNSPLHF. CDR3 nucleotide sequence: TGTGCCAGCAGCTCCGGACAGAGCTATAATTCACCCCTCCACTTT.

V gene TRBV4-2 combines with J gene TRBJ2-7; D is unclear. Trimming left V 0 bases short and J 0 bases short, with 12 bases between. This CDR3 spans 16 amino acids. Germline values: CDR1 LGHNA, CDR2 YNFKEQ. The CDR3 region is CASSQEYTRSSYEQYF. The CDR3 coding sequence is TGTGCCAGCAGCCAAGAGTATACCAGAAGCTCCTACGAGCAGTACTTC.